These T cell receptor beta chains were read from a single sample in a study of beta chain features in type 1 diabetes. Clones were read by immunoSEQ multiplex PCR, and TCRdb kept only the in-frame ones, dropping some. The data show 300,000 to 350,000 clones, roughly 8% seen once. The sequenced material came from central memory CD4+ T cells from blood. The receptors derive from a woman younger than 35 in good health. The conserved cysteine and the conserved F or W are not part of the CDR3 here. Size is omitted from some rows. Given values are once, few, many or a class for expanded clones.

>-|TRBV11-3|TRBJ2-1
ASSWGSGGPYNEQF
>few|TRBV7-8|TRBJ1-5
ASSQGPGSNQPQH
>many|TRBV19|TRBJ2-7
ASGTGPYEQY
>-|TRBV10-3|TRBJ2-7
AISEATYEQY
>many|TRBV15|TRBJ2-7
ATSLWGERPYEQY
>many|TRBV2|TRBJ1-1
ATRDPKTEAF
>few|TRBV7-8|TRBJ1-6
ASSTEGSGNSPLH
>-|TRBV5-6|TRBJ2-7
ASSLYRVYEQY
>many|TRBV5-4|TRBJ1-2
ASSLGQSPYGYT
>few|TRBV4-2|TRBJ2-7
ASTEREGPYEQY
>many|TRBV29-1|TRBJ2-1
SVRILGQF
>-|TRBV5-5|TRBJ1-2
ASSLWDRDYGYT
>few|TRBV7-6|TRBJ2-2
ASSRDRLNTGELF
>-|TRBV7-2|TRBJ2-3
ASSLEIGRSTDTQY
>-|TRBV28|TRBJ2-7
ASITPGQGTGEQY
>few|TRBV10-3|TRBJ1-5
AISVDGSNQPQH
>-|TRBV28|TRBJ1-1
ASSLGTIEAF
>many|TRBV6-6|TRBJ1-2
ASTTGYGYT
>few|TRBV15|TRBJ2-1
ATSRDLINEQF
>few|TRBV6-1|TRBJ1-1
ASSLHGDTEAF
>few|TRBV4-2|TRBJ2-7
ASSQEGSAQTTYEQY
>many|TRBV19|TRBJ2-1
ASSHEQF
>-|TRBV7-2|TRBJ2-3
ASSLLAGVDGAQY
>few|TRBV11-2|TRBJ1-3
ASSREGFPSSGNTIY
>-|TRBV4-3|TRBJ2-7
ASSDTPSALRDEQY
>-|TRBV5-1|TRBJ2-1
ASKTGVASYNEQF
>few|TRBV28|TRBJ2-7
ASSPPTGHGYYEQY
>-|TRBV4-2|TRBJ2-3
ASSQRGLAKNTDTQY
>few|TRBV7-9|TRBJ2-1
ASSATSGAYNEQF
>-|TRBV6-5|TRBJ1-1
ASSYGWMRHAEAF
>-|TRBV29-1|TRBJ2-1
SVEGRDGGRGGEQF
>-|TRBV4-2|TRBJ2-3
ASSPTVFTDTQY
>-|TRBV7-8|TRBJ1-2
ASSLVGVTYGYT
>many|TRBV4-3|TRBJ2-1
ASSQAAGLGGLEQF
>many|TRBV27|TRBJ2-7
ASSPRRLARGGAYEQY
>few|TRBV5-6|TRBJ2-1
ASSLRTGNSYNEQF
>-|TRBV29-1|TRBJ2-7
SAGTGDLYEQY
>few|TRBV29-1|TRBJ1-5
SVEVGGNQPQH
>few|TRBV5-1|TRBJ2-7
ASSFRDRAYEQY
>few|TRBV15|TRBJ2-5
ATSIPGQGEFMAQY
>-|TRBV28|TRBJ2-7
ASSSRNRDTRYG
>few|TRBV6-1|TRBJ1-2
ASPGQGDGYT
>few|TRBV2|TRBJ2-1
ASTHAGGPHNEQF
>few|TRBV7-9|TRBJ2-3
ASSLDAGSTDTQY
>-|TRBV6-5|TRBJ2-7
ASSYSGQSFYEQY
>few|TRBV5-1|TRBJ2-7
ASSAGTSGMWEQY
>few|TRBV7-2|TRBJ2-7
ASSLAGGQIYEQY
>few|TRBV27|TRBJ1-6
ASSRLVNSPLH
>-|TRBV6-1|TRBJ2-3
ASSYRGLADTQY
>once|TRBV27|TRBJ2-7
ASPTGTDFSHEQY
>many|TRBV2|TRBJ2-1
ASSGTSYNEQF
>few|TRBV4-3|TRBJ1-1
ASSSEDRGRAF
>-|TRBV2|TRBJ2-7
ASSADRGSYEQY